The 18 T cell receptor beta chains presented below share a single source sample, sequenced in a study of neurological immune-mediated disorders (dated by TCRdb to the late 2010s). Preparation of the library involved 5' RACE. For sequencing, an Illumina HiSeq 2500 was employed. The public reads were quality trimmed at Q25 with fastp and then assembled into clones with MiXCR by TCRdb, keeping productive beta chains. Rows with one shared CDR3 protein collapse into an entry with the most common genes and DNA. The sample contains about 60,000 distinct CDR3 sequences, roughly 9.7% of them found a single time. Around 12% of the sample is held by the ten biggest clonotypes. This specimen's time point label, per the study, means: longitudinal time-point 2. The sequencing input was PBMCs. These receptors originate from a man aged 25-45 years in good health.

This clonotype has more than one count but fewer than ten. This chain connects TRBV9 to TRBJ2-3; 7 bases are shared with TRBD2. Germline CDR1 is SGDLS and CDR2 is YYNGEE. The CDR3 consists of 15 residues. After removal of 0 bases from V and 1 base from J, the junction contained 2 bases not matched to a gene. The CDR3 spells CASSVGLARTDTQYF. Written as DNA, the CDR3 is TGTGCCAGCAGCGTAGGACTAGCCCGCACAGATACGCAGTATTTT.

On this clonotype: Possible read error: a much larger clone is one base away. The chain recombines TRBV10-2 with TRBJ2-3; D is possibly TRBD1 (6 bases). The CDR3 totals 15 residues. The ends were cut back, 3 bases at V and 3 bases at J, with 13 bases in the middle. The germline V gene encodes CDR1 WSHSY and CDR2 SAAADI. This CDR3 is CASSDQGSGTDTQYF. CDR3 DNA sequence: TGCGCCAGCAGTGATCAGGGGAGTGGAACAGATACGCAGTATTTT.

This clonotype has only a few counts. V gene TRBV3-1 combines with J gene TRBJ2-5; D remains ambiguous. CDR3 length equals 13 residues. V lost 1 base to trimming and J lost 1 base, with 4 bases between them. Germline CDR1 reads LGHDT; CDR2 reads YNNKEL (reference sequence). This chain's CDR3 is CASSQGPQETQYF. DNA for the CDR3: TGTGCCAGCAGCCAAGGACCCCAAGAGACCCAGTACTTC.

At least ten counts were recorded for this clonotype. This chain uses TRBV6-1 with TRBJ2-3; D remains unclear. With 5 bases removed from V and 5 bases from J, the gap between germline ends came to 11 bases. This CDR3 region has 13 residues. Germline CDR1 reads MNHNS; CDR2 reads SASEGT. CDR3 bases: TGTGCCAGCAGTAACCCGCAGTTAGATACGCAGTATTTT. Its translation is CASSNPQLDTQYF.

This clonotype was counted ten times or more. This chain's CDR3 is CASSLIGRVDTQYF. The CDR3 nucleotides are TGCGCCAGCAGCTTAATCGGGAGGGTGGATACGCAGTATTTT. This chain joins TRBV5-1 and TRBJ2-3; TRBD2 aligns across 8 bases. With 2 bases clipped from V and 6 bases from J, the junction kept 5 bases outside the gene matches. The CDR3 covers 14 residues. The germline V gene has CDR1 SGHRS and CDR2 YFSETQ.

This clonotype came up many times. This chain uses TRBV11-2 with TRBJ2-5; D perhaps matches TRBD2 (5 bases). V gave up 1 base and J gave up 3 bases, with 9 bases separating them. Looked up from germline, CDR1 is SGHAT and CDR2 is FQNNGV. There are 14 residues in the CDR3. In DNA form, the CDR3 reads TGTGCCAGCAGCTTAGGTCTAGCAGAAGAGACCCAGTACTTC. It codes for CASSLGLAEETQYF.

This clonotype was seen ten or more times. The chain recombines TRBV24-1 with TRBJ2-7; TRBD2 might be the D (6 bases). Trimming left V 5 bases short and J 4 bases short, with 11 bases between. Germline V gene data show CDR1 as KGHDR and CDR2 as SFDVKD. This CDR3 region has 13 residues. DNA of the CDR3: TGTGCCACCAGTGGTAAGGAGGGGTACGAGCAGTACTTC. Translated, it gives CATSGKEGYEQYF.

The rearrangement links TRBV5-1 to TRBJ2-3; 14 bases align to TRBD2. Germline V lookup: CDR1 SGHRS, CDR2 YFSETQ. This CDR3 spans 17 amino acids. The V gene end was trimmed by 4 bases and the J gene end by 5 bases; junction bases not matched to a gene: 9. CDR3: CASSGGTSGSSRDTQYF. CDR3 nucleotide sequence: TGCGCCAGCAGCGGGGGGACTAGCGGGAGTTCGAGAGATACGCAGTATTTT.

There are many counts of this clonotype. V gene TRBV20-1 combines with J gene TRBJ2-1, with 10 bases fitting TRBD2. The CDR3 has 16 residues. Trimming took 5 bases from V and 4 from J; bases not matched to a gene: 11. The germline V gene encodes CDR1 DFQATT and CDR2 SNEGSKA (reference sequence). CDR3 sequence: CSALASGSGDYNEQFF. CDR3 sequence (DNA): TGCAGTGCTTTGGCTAGCGGGAGTGGGGATTACAATGAGCAGTTCTTC.

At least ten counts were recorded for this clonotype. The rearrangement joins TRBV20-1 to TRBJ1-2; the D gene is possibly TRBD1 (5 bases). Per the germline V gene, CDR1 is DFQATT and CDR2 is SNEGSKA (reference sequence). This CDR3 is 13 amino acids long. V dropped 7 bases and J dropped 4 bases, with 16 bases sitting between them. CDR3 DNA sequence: TGCAGTGTTGTCGATACAGGACCCTATGGCTACACCTTC. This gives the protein CSVVDTGPYGYTF.

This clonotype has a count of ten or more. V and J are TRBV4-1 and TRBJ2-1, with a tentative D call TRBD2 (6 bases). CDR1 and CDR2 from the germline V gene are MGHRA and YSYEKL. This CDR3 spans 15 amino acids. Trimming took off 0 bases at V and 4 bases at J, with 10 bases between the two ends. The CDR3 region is CASSQDPAGYNEQFF. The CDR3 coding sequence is TGCGCCAGCAGCCAAGACCCAGCGGGTTACAATGAGCAGTTCTTC.

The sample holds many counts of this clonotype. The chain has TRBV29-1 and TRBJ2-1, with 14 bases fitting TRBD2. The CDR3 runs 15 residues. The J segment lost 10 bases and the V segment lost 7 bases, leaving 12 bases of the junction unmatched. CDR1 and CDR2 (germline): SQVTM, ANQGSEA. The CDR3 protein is CSAGSGLAGVDEQFF. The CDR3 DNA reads TGCAGCGCCGGCTCGGGACTAGCGGGAGTGGACGAGCAGTTCTTC.

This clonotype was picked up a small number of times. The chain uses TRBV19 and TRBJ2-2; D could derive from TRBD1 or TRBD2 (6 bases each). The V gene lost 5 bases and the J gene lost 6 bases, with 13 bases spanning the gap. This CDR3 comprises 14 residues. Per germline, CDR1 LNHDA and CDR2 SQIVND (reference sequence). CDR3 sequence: CASSASGAPGELFF. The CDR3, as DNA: TGTGCCAGTAGTGCCTCGGGGGCGCCCGGGGAGCTGTTTTTT.

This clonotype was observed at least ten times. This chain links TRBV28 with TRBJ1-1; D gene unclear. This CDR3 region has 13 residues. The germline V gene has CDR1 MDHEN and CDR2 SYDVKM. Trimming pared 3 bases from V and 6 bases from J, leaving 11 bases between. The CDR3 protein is CASSFGVHPEAFF. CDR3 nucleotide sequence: TGTGCCAGCAGTTTTGGGGTTCACCCTGAAGCTTTCTTT.

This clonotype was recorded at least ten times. CDR3 sequence reads: CASSLSGTLMPQHF. The CDR3 coding sequence is TGTGCCAGCAGCTTGAGTGGAACCTTGATGCCCCAGCATTTT. This chain joins TRBV7-9 and TRBJ1-5; no reliable D call. In germline, CDR1 is SEHNR, CDR2 FQNEAQ (reference sequence). V lost 3 bases and J 9 bases, leaving 15 bases between the germline ends. This CDR3 spans 14 amino acids.

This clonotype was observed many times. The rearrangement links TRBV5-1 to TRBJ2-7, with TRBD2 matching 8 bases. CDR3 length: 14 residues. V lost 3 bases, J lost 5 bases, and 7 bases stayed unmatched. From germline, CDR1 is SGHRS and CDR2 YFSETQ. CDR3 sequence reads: CASSSSGTRNEQYF. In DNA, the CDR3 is TGCGCCAGCAGCTCCTCCGGGACTAGGAACGAGCAGTACTTC.

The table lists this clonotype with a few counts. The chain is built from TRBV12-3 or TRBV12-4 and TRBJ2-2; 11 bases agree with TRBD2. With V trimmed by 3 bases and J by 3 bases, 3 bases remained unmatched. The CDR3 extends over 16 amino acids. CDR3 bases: TGTGCCAGCAGTTTGATTAGCGGGAGGGACACCGGGGAGCTGTTTTTT. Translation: CASSLISGRDTGELFF.

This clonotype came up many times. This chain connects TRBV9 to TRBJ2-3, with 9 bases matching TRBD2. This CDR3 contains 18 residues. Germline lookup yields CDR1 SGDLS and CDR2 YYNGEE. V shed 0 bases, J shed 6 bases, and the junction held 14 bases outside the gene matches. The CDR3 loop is CASSVDLPSGTTPDTQYF. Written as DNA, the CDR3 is TGTGCCAGCAGCGTAGATTTGCCTAGCGGGACAACCCCCGATACGCAGTATTTT.